This T cell receptor beta chain was observed in a study of human T cells and chemical hapten exposure. TCRdb independently ran MiXCR on the RACE reads; one entry per CDR3 protein. This table holds more than 65,000 distinct CDR3 sequences, about a tenth found once. The CDR3 runs to 13 residues. Per the germline V gene, CDR1 is MGHRA and CDR2 is YSYEKL. Trimming took 4 bases from V and 9 from J; bases not matched to a gene: 4. Time point in this sample: patch test 1, 2 weeks after DPC sensitization. The treatment here: therapeutic diphenylcyclopropenone sensitization with weekly scalp DPC. The sequencing here drew on whole blood, taken in connection with sensitization to the hapten diphenylcyclopropenone (DPC). This receptor was identified in a woman in her forties or fifties with alopecia areata. Some clones in this sample may be carry-over from other donors' samples. The chain has TRBV4-1 and TRBJ2-1, with 9 bases fitting TRBD2. CDR3 sequence reads: CASSRLAGVEQFF. The CDR3 DNA follows: TGCGCCAGCAGCCGATTAGCGGGAGTTGAGCAGTTCTTC.